This T cell receptor (beta chain) appears in the sequencing data of a study of graft-versus-host responses after intestinal transplantation. Study findings and constraints: In recipient marrow, GvH clones were found, and some appeared first in ileum or blood.

Clones were sequenced by immunoSEQ multiplex PCR, and TCRdb holds only the in-frame ones, with some missing. The sample shows a few thousand clones, roughly 29% of them seen only once. Germline trimming cut 7 bases from V and 2 bases from J; bases unmatched to any gene: 5. The CDR3 has 14 residues. Germline V gene sequence: CDR1 MRHNA, CDR2 SNTAGT. This clone was seen once. Sequences were derived from alloreactive CD4+ T cells from a mixed lymphocyte reaction culture, sampled before transplantation. Subset reported: CFSE-low proliferating T cells sorted from roughly six-day pre-transplant mixed lymphocyte reaction (GvH or HvG direction). The chain joins TRBV6-4 to TRBJ2-7; the match to TRBD1 covers 10 bases. The TCR originated in a human patient who was an organ donor for intestinal transplantation. The CDR3 region has the DNA TGTGCCAGCAAAAGGGACAGGGGACCCTACGAGCAGTACTTC. Encoded protein: CASKRDRGPYEQYF.